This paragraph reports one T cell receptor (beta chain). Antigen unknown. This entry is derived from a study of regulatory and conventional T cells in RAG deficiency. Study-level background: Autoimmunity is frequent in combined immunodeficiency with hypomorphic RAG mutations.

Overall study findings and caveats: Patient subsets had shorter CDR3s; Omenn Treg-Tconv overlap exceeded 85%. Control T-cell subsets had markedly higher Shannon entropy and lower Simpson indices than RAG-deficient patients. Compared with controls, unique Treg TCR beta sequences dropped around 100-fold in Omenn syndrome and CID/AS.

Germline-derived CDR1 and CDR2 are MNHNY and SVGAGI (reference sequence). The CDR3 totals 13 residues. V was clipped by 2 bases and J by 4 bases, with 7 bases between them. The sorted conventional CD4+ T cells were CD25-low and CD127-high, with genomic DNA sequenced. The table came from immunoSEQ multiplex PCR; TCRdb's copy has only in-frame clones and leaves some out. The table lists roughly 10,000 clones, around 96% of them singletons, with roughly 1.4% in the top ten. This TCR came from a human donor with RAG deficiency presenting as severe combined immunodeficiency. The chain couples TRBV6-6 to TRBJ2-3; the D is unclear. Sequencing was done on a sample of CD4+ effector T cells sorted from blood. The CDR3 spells CASSYGLADTQYF. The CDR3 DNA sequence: TGTGCCAGCAGTTACGGTCTCGCAGATACGCAGTATTTT.